The 22 T cell receptor beta chains in this list originate from one sample, sequenced in a study of long-term antiretroviral therapy in people with HIV. Run at survey level, the immunoSEQ assay was version v3.0. The data were produced by immunoSEQ multiplex PCR, yet TCRdb's version contains in-frame clones alone and is incomplete. The table records under 30,000 clones, 79% of them present only once. The sample in question was unsorted PBMCs, obtained 2.1 years after starting antiretroviral therapy. Every receptor here comes from a young man with HIV.

The chain joins TRBV19 to TRBJ1-5, with a tentative D call TRBD1 (6 bases). The germline gives CDR1 LNHDA, CDR2 SQIVND (reference sequence). The V gene lost 7 bases and the J gene lost 4 bases, with 11 bases spanning the gap. This CDR3 contains 13 residues. DNA of the CDR3: TGTGCCAGTAAAATCCAGGGGAATCAGCCCCAGCATTTT. Translated: CASKIQGNQPQHF.

The CDR3 bases are TGTGCCAGCACCCCCGCCCGGGGGGCGAGGGACTATGGCTACACCTTC. Translation: CASTPARGARDYGYTF. The chain joins TRBV28 to TRBJ1-2, with D possibly being TRBD1 (6 bases). The CDR3 covers 16 residues. Trimming removed 7 bases at V and 3 bases at J, with 21 bases between. Germline V gene sequence: CDR1 MDHEN, CDR2 SYDVKM.

The chain uses TRBV25-1 and TRBJ1-3; TRBD1 might be the D (5 bases). The V gene's germline CDR1 is MGHDK and CDR2 SYGVNS. The CDR3 extends over 15 amino acids. Between the trimmed V and J ends, which lost 3 bases and 0 bases, there was a span of 9 bases. CDR3 protein: CASSDQGPSGNTIYF. The CDR3 DNA reads as TGTGCCAGCAGTGACCAGGGTCCCTCTGGAAACACCATATATTTT.

The chain's CDR3 is CASSLVGGPGEQYF. CDR3 bases: TGTGCCAGCAGCTTAGTGGGGGGGCCGGGCGAGCAGTACTTC. The rearrangement links TRBV11-2 to TRBJ2-7, with D possibly matching TRBD2 (7 bases). The germline V gene has CDR1 SGHAT and CDR2 FQNNGV. The CDR3 is 14 residues long. V lost 1 base and J lost 6, with 13 bases in between. Complete variable domain (other parts from reference TRBV11-2 and TRBJ2-7): EAGVAQSPRYKIIEKRQSVAFWCNPISGHATLYWYQQILGQGPKLLIQFQNNGVVDDSQLPKDRFSAERLKGVDSTLKIQPAKLEDSAVYLCASSLVGGPGEQYFGPGTRLTVT.

This clone was picked up a small number of times. This sequence joins TRBV7-9 and TRBJ1-3; maybe TRBD1 (5 bases). V shed 5 bases and J shed 2 bases, with 10 bases lying between them. The germline V gene encodes CDR1 SEHNR and CDR2 FQNEAQ (reference sequence). The CDR3 loop spans 14 amino acids. The DNA of the CDR3 is TGTGCCAGCAGCGGAGGGGAGGCTGGAAACACCATATATTTT. Protein sequence: CASSGGEAGNTIYF.

V and J are TRBV6-5 and TRBJ2-2, with 8 bases matching TRBD2. Germline-derived CDR1 and CDR2 are MNHEY and SVGAGI. This CDR3 is built from 15 residues. The ends lost 6 bases at V and 1 base at J; junction bases unmatched: 4. The DNA for the CDR3 is TGTGCCAGCAGGCCTACTAGCGGGAACACCGGGGAGCTGTTTTTT. Protein product: CASRPTSGNTGELFF.

This chain connects TRBV28 to TRBJ1-2; D is perhaps TRBD1 (5 bases). The CDR3 totals 15 residues. The germline V gene has CDR1 MDHEN and CDR2 SYDVKM. V was trimmed by 6 bases and J by 4 bases, leaving 18 bases between them. CDR3 sequence reads: CASSSGGTTSYGYTF. CDR3 nucleotides: TGTGCCAGCAGCTCGGGGGGGACGACGTCCTATGGCTACACCTTC.

J is TRBJ2-1 and V is TRBV27; D is perhaps TRBD2 (6 bases). The CDR3 runs 15 residues. V shed 2 bases and J shed 1 base, with 9 bases lying between them. The germline V gene encodes CDR1 MNHEY and CDR2 SMNVEV (reference sequence). Here the CDR3 DNA reads TGTGCCAGCAGTTTAGAGGCGGGGTCCTACAATGAGCAGTTCTTC. Translating it yields CASSLEAGSYNEQFF.

This clone was seen a few times. The chain recombines TRBV28 with TRBJ1-2, with 9 positions matching TRBD1. J was trimmed by 8 bases and V by 6 bases; bases with no gene match: 7. Per germline, CDR1 MDHEN and CDR2 SYDVKM. CDR3 length equals 13 residues. The CDR3 nucleotides are TGTGCCAGCAGACGACAGGGGGTGAGGGGCTACACCTTC. Its translation is CASRRQGVRGYTF.

The V gene is TRBV6-6, the J gene TRBJ2-7, with D unresolved. Germline lookup yields CDR1 MNHNY and CDR2 SVGAGI (reference sequence). V was shortened by 4 bases and J by 3 bases, with 10 bases between the two germline ends. There are 13 residues in the CDR3. The CDR3 region is CASSFGQLYEQYF. In nucleotides, the CDR3 is TGTGCCAGCAGTTTTGGGCAACTCTACGAGCAGTACTTC.

The genes are TRBV6-1 and TRBJ1-5; TRBD1 agrees at 8 bases. Germline V gene sequence: CDR1 MNHNS, CDR2 SASEGT. CDR3 length equals 14 residues. V was clipped by 8 bases and J by 6 bases; unmatched bases: 9. The CDR3 is CASGGQALSQPQHF. The CDR3 DNA reads TGTGCCAGCGGGGGACAGGCTTTGAGTCAGCCCCAGCATTTT.

The V gene is TRBV19, the J gene TRBJ1-4, with D possibly TRBD1 on 6 matching bases. Germline lookup yields CDR1 LNHDA and CDR2 SQIVND (reference sequence). The ends were cut back, 9 bases at V and 4 bases at J, with 15 bases in the middle. The CDR3 spans 14 residues. The CDR3 loop is CASGGQFLNEKLFF. The CDR3 bases are TGTGCCAGCGGCGGACAGTTCCTTAATGAAAAACTGTTTTTT.

This clone was found a few times. CDR3 protein: CASSYTGYGYTF. The CDR3 DNA sequence: TGTGCCAGCAGTTACACAGGTTATGGCTACACCTTC. The chain is built from TRBV6-5 and TRBJ1-2, with D possibly matching TRBD1 (5 bases). The CDR3 covers 12 residues. The germline V gene has CDR1 MNHEY and CDR2 SVGAGI. Trimming left V 2 bases short and J 5 bases short, with 6 bases between.

V usage is TRBV10-3 and J usage is TRBJ2-2, with TRBD2 matching over 8 bases. Germline CDR1 is ENHRY and CDR2 is SYGVKD. Trimming cost V 2 bases and J 6 bases; bases outside gene matches: 14. The CDR3 totals 18 residues. The CDR3 is CAISELPLTSAGPGELFF. Here the CDR3 DNA reads TGTGCCATCAGTGAGCTCCCTCTGACTAGCGCAGGACCCGGGGAGCTGTTTTTT.

A few counts support this clone. V is TRBV6-1 and J is TRBJ2-1, with a tentative D call TRBD2 (6 bases). Germline V lookup: CDR1 MNHNS, CDR2 SASEGT. The CDR3 contains 14 residues. V was trimmed by 1 base and J by 5 bases, leaving 9 bases between them. CDR3 DNA: TGTGCCAGCAGTGAAGAGGCGGGACACAATGAGCAGTTCTTC. This translates into CASSEEAGHNEQFF.

This sequence joins TRBV18 and TRBJ2-2, with a weak D call TRBD2 (6 bases). CDR1 and CDR2 (germline): KGHSH, LQKENI. Trimming pared 3 bases from V and 0 bases from J, leaving 11 bases between. CDR3 size: 16 residues. The CDR3 DNA sequence: TGTGCCAGCTCACCTCCCGGGAGAACGAACACCGGGGAGCTGTTTTTT. It is translated as CASSPPGRTNTGELFF.

This chain connects TRBV5-1 to TRBJ1-3, with D tentatively TRBD1 (6 bases). The V gene's germline CDR1 is SGHRS and CDR2 YFSETQ. This CDR3 has 15 amino acids. V gave up 6 bases and J gave up 3 bases, with 16 bases separating them. This CDR3 reads CASKLGTLGGNTIYF. CDR3 coding DNA: TGCGCCAGCAAGCTAGGGACACTTGGTGGAAACACCATATATTTT.

V usage is TRBV5-5 and J usage is TRBJ1-5; no clear D gene. V lost 0 bases and J 3 bases, leaving 7 bases between the germline ends. CDR1 is SGHKS, CDR2 YYEKEE, per germline (reference sequence). This CDR3 has 14 amino acids. Written as DNA, the CDR3 is TGTGCCAGCAGCTTGGACGGGAACAATCAGCCCCAGCATTTT. This gives the protein CASSLDGNNQPQHF.

The V gene is TRBV9, the J gene TRBJ2-3; TRBD1 is a possible D gene (6 bases). V gave up 0 bases and J gave up 2 bases, with 13 bases separating them. CDR1 is SGDLS and CDR2 is YYNGEE in the germline V gene. CDR3 length: 16 residues. The CDR3 is CASSVGTDPTTDTQYF. The CDR3 region has the DNA TGTGCCAGCAGCGTAGGGACAGATCCTACCACAGATACGCAGTATTTT.

The V gene is TRBV11-2, the J gene TRBJ1-4; the D is unclear. This CDR3 has 15 amino acids. CDR1 and CDR2 from the germline V gene are SGHAT and FQNNGV. Trimming pared 4 bases from V and 0 bases from J, leaving 9 bases between. CDR3 amino acids: CASSSGSSTNEKLFF. Here the CDR3 DNA reads TGTGCCAGCAGCTCCGGAAGTTCAACTAATGAAAAACTGTTTTTT. The full variable domain, its missing parts supplied by reference TRBV11-2 and TRBJ1-4, is EAGVAQSPRYKIIEKRQSVAFWCNPISGHATLYWYQQILGQGPKLLIQFQNNGVVDDSQLPKDRFSAERLKGVDSTLKIQPAKLEDSAVYLCASSSGSSTNEKLFFGSGTQLSVL.

The chain carries TRBV9 and TRBJ1-3; weak D call: TRBD1 (6 bases). There are 15 residues in the CDR3. Trimming took off 4 bases at V and 0 bases at J, with 11 bases between the two ends. Germline lookup yields CDR1 SGDLS and CDR2 YYNGEE. CDR3 sequence: CASSRTASSGNTIYF. CDR3 in DNA: TGTGCCAGCAGCAGGACAGCCTCCTCTGGAAACACCATATATTTT.

The chain joins TRBV4-3 to TRBJ1-6; the D gene is possibly TRBD1 (5 bases). The germline gives CDR1 LGHNA, CDR2 YSLEER. The CDR3 totals 15 residues. Deletions cut 0 bases from V and 6 bases from J, with 9 bases between. The CDR3 here is CASSQESGGNSPLHF. CDR3 DNA sequence: TGCGCCAGCAGCCAAGAGTCCGGGGGTAATTCACCCCTCCACTTT.